The clone carrying this TCR beta chain was found a few times. Per the authors' pipeline: For nucleated cells, counts were estimated from reference gene primer amplification. Data came from immunoSEQ multiplex PCR; TCRdb stores just in-frame clones and leaves some out. D and trimming were read from the DNA, whereas the V and J calls and clone size are those reported in that table. The sample lists 200,000 to 250,000 clones; about 84% were seen once. The CDR3 consists of 14 residues. V dropped 1 base and J dropped 5 bases, with 9 bases sitting between them. Germline V gives CDR1 MNHNS, CDR2 SASEGT. The data originate from a study of blood T cell repertoires in COVID-19. Study-level information: Some COVID-19 samples were acute and others convalescent; all came from the United States, Italy and Spain. PBMCs, B-cell-depleted T cells, or T cells provided the cDNA or gDNA that made up the material.

This rearrangement joins TRBV6-1 to TRBJ1-5, with D possibly matching TRBD1 (5 bases). The source is a woman at least 80 years old with COVID-19, enrolled during active disease. What was sequenced was peripheral blood. Written as DNA, the CDR3 is TGTGCCAGCAGTGAAGTCGGGGGTGATCAGCCCCAGCATTTT. Translation: CASSEVGGDQPQHF.